Following are 11 T cell receptor beta chains from one sample sequenced in a study of blood T cell repertoires in COVID-19. This table comes from immunoSEQ multiplex PCR, and its TCRdb copy is limited to in-frame clones, with some not included. The table shows over 95,000 clones, with about 85% occurring only once. Sequencing was done on a sample of peripheral blood. Source of these receptors: a human donor in a cohort sampled during active COVID-19.

This clone was counted once. The V gene is TRBV28, the J gene TRBJ1-1; tentatively, D is TRBD1 (5 bases). This CDR3 comprises 16 residues. Germline V CDR1 and CDR2: MDHEN, SYDVKM. V was trimmed by 1 base and J by 6 bases, leaving 18 bases between them. The CDR3 region has the DNA TGTGCCAGCAGTTTATCAACAAAAGCAGGGAATGCTGAAGCTTTCTTT. Translation: CASSLSTKAGNAEAFF.

The chain couples TRBV19 to TRBJ2-2; 9 bases match TRBD2. The germline V gene has CDR1 LNHDA and CDR2 SQIVND (reference sequence). This CDR3 has 14 amino acids. The ends lost 10 bases at V and 1 base at J; junction bases unmatched: 4. CDR3 nucleotides: TGTGCCACGAGTAGCGGGAGGAACACCGGGGAGCTGTTTTTT. It translates to CATSSGRNTGELFF.

This clone was counted once. The chain has TRBV5-1 and TRBJ1-2, with a tentative D call TRBD1 (6 bases). The CDR3 is made up of 13 amino acids. Germline CDR1 reads SGHRS; CDR2 reads YFSETQ. Trimming cost V 4 bases and J 4 bases, with 11 bases left between them. The CDR3 reads CASSREDSYGYTF. In DNA, the CDR3 is TGCGCCAGCAGCCGGGAGGACAGCTATGGCTACACCTTC. Full variable domain (missing parts from reference TRBV5-1 and TRBJ1-2): KAGVTQTPRYLIKTRGQQVTLSCSPISGHRSVSWYQQTPGQGLQFLFEYFSETQRNKGNFPGRFSGRQFSNSRSEMNVSTLELGDSALYLCASSREDSYGYTFGSGTRLTVV.

J is TRBJ2-4 and V is TRBV7-2; D is possibly TRBD2 (6 bases). Germline CDR1 and CDR2: SGHTA and FQGNSA. This CDR3 has 15 residues. V dropped 2 bases and J dropped 2 bases, with 10 bases sitting between them. The CDR3 region is CASSLFGGTKNIQYF. The CDR3, as DNA: TGTGCCAGCAGCTTATTCGGGGGTACCAAAAACATTCAGTACTTC.

V is TRBV19 and J is TRBJ2-7; D perhaps matches TRBD1 (5 bases). V was trimmed by 2 bases and J by 5 bases, leaving 10 bases between them. This CDR3 is built from 13 residues. The germline gives CDR1 LNHDA, CDR2 SQIVND (reference sequence). CDR3 bases: TGTGCCAGTAGTATACAGGGATACAACGAGCAGTACTTC. Its translation: CASSIQGYNEQYF. Combining the CDR3 with reference TRBV19 and TRBJ2-7 gives the whole variable domain DGGITQSPKYLFRKEGQNVTLSCEQNLNHDAMYWYRQDPGQGLRLIYYSQIVNDFQKGDIAEGYSVSREKKESFPLTVTSAQKNPTAFYLCASSIQGYNEQYFGPGTRLTVT.

In regard to this clone: This same CDR3 is encoded by further DNA sequences in the sample. The chain carries TRBV7-2 and TRBJ1-2; 8 bases align to TRBD1. The V gene end was trimmed by 1 base and the J gene end by 2 bases; junction bases not matched to a gene: 0. Per the germline V gene, CDR1 is SGHTA and CDR2 is FQGNSA. CDR3 size: 14 residues. The CDR3 is CASSLGQGNYGYTF. CDR3 DNA sequence: TGTGCCAGCAGCTTAGGACAGGGGAACTATGGCTACACCTTC.

The V gene is TRBV5-1, the J gene TRBJ1-1, with D unresolved. The CDR3 is 16 amino acids. Germline lookup yields CDR1 SGHRS and CDR2 YFSETQ. V gave up 0 bases and J gave up 2 bases, with 14 bases separating them. The CDR3 DNA reads as TGCGCCAGCAGCTTGGCCAAGTCCGGGTTCAACACTGAAGCTTTCTTT. As protein: CASSLAKSGFNTEAFF.

V is TRBV15 and J is TRBJ1-2; a possible D gene is TRBD1 (5 bases). CDR3 length: 13 residues. V shed 0 bases and J shed 3 bases, with 5 bases lying between them. Germline CDR1 is LNHNV and CDR2 is YYDKDF (reference sequence). The CDR3 loop reads CATSRETDYGYTF. The CDR3 bases are TGTGCCACCAGCAGAGAGACAGACTATGGCTACACCTTC.

The chain employs TRBV25-1 and TRBJ2-1, with 11 bases lining up with TRBD1. CDR3 length: 16 amino acids. Germline V gives CDR1 MGHDK, CDR2 SYGVNS. The junction had 11 bases not matched to a gene; V was cut back by 3 bases and J by 10 bases. The CDR3 is CASSEPPGQGGGEQFF. In DNA form, the CDR3 reads TGTGCCAGCAGTGAGCCCCCGGGACAGGGGGGTGGGGAGCAGTTCTTC.

The chain uses TRBV5-1 and TRBJ2-7; no clear D. The CDR3 is 12 residues long. V was pared by 4 bases and J by 2 bases, with 7 bases between. The germline V gene encodes CDR1 SGHRS and CDR2 YFSETQ. CDR3 DNA: TGCGCCAGCAGCGAAACAACCTACGAGCAGTACTTC. Translating it yields CASSETTYEQYF.

The CDR3 protein is CASNEYSNSPLHF. The CDR3 region has the DNA TGTGCCAGCAACGAATACAGTAATTCACCCCTCCACTTT. The gene calls are TRBV28 and TRBJ1-6; D not certain. Germline-derived CDR1 and CDR2 are MDHEN and SYDVKM. This CDR3 region has 13 residues. V was pared by 7 bases and J by 6 bases, with 10 bases between.